This T cell receptor (beta chain) was sequenced in a study of cytomegalovirus exposure and HLA in healthy donors. Study results and caveats: Sequences of the TCR beta chain were said to predict the HLA-A and HLA-B alleles of most subjects accurately. CMV serostatus was the only immune exposure information that was available. Testing in vitro showed three CMV-associated chains specific for CMV antigens. Analysis was carried out at a later point, and it linked a missense DCLRE1C variant to TCR beta V- and J-gene trimming.

V dropped 3 bases and J dropped 5; count of bases not matched to a gene: 7. The germline V gene has CDR1 SGHRS and CDR2 YFSETQ. CDR3 length: 15 residues. PCR amplification relied on 60 Vbeta primers (plus 13 Jbeta primers). The assay was immunoSEQ multiplex PCR, and TCRdb's table has in-frame clones only and misses some. The sample holds hundreds of thousands of clones, about 80% seen once. Turning to this clone: Its antigen is undetermined.

The sample consisted of PBMCs. This chain joins TRBV5-1 and TRBJ1-4, with 7 bases aligning to TRBD1. This TCR was sampled from a man younger than 30 in good health and CMV-seronegative. This CDR3 reads CASSSRDRANEKLFF. CDR3 coding DNA: TGCGCCAGCAGCTCCCGCGACAGGGCGAATGAAAAACTGTTTTTT.